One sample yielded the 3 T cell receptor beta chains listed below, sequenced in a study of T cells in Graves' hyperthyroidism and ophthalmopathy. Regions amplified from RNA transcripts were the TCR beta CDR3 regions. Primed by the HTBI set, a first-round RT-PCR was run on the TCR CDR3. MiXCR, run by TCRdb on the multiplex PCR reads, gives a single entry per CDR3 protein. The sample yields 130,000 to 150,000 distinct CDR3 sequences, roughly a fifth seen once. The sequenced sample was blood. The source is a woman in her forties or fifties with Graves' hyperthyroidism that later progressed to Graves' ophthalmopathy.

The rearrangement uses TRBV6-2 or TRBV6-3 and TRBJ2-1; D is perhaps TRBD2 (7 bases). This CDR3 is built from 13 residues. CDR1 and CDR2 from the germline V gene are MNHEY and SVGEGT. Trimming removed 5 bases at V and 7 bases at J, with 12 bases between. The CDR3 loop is CASSARGGNEQFF. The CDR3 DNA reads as TGTGCCAGCAGTGCAAGGGGGGGGAATGAGCAGTTCTTC.

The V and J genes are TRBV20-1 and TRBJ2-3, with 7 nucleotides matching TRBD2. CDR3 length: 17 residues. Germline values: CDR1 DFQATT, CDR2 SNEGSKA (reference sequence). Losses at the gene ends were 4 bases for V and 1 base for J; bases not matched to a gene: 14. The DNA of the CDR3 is TGCAGTGCTATCCCGCGAGCTAGCGGTCTCGGCACAGATACGCAGTATTTT. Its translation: CSAIPRASGLGTDTQYF.

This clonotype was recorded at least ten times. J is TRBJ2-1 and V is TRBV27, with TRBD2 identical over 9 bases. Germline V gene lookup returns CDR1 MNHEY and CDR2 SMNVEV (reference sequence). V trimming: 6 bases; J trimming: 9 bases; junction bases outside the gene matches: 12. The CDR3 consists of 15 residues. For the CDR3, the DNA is TGTGCCAGCAGAGGTACCAGCGGGAGGTTAGGTGAGCAGTTCTTC. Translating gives CASRGTSGRLGEQFF.